The 13 T cell receptor beta chains reported below all come from one sample, sequenced in a study of blood T cell repertoires in COVID-19. TCRdb's copy holds only in-frame clones and misses some; the assay was immunoSEQ multiplex PCR. The sample shows 150,000 or so clones, about 79% of them seen only once. Sequencing was carried out using peripheral blood. These receptors came from a woman older than 75 with active or convalescent COVID-19.

The rearrangement links TRBV30 to TRBJ1-3, with D tentatively TRBD1 (5 bases). The CDR3 covers 16 residues. CDR1 is GTSNPN and CDR2 is SVGIG in the germline V gene (reference sequence). V was shortened by 3 bases and J by 10 bases, with 25 bases between the two germline ends. Here the CDR3 DNA reads TGTGCCTGGAGCCGACCCGGGAGGGGCAGCGGTTGGACCATATATTTT. Amino acid sequence: CAWSRPGRGSGWTIYF.

This clone has just a few counts. Other DNA sequences in the sample encode the same CDR3. V and J are TRBV12-3 or TRBV12-4 and TRBJ1-2, with D possibly TRBD1 on 5 matching bases. The V and J ends lost 3 bases and 6 bases respectively, with 8 bases between them. The CDR3 contains 12 residues. The CDR3 here is CASSLGGDGYTF. The CDR3 DNA sequence: TGTGCCAGCAGTTTGGGGGGGGATGGCTACACCTTC.

CDR3 sequence: CASSETRNNEQFF. Written as DNA, the CDR3 is TGTGCCAGCAGTGAGACTAGAAACAATGAGCAGTTCTTC. The V and J genes are TRBV2 and TRBJ2-1, with D tentatively TRBD2 (6 bases). CDR3 size: 13 residues. V shed 3 bases and J shed 5 bases, with 8 bases lying between them. Looked up from germline, CDR1 is SNHLY and CDR2 is FYNNEI. Supplemented by reference TRBV2 and TRBJ2-1, the full variable domain reads EPEVTQTPSHQVTQMGQEVILRCVPISNHLYFYWYRQILGQKVEFLVSFYNNEISEKSEIFDDQFSVERPDGSNFTLKIRSTKLEDSAMYFCASSETRNNEQFFGPGTRLTVL.

V usage is TRBV7-8 and J usage is TRBJ1-2; 9 bases line up with TRBD1. This CDR3 has 14 amino acids. V shed 4 bases and J 6 bases; nucleotides not matched to a gene: 6. Germline V CDR1 and CDR2: SGHVS, FQNEAQ. This CDR3 is CASSSTGGLDGYTF. The CDR3 DNA is TGTGCCAGCAGCTCCACAGGGGGCTTGGATGGCTACACCTTC.

V is TRBV27 and J is TRBJ2-3; D is perhaps TRBD2 (6 bases). Deletions cut 4 bases from V and 2 bases from J, with 16 bases between. The CDR3 is 16 residues long. Germline V lookup: CDR1 MNHEY, CDR2 SMNVEV (reference sequence). Written as DNA, the CDR3 is TGTGCCAGCAGTTCTGGGGACTCCGACCCCACAGATACGCAGTATTTT. This codes for CASSSGDSDPTDTQYF.

The chain carries TRBV30 and TRBJ2-1; TRBD2 might be the D (5 bases). The CDR3 has 15 residues. Germline CDR1 GTSNPN, CDR2 SVGIG (reference sequence). The V end lost 0 bases, the J end lost 3 bases, and 12 bases lay between the germline ends. The CDR3 spells CAWSVLAGRYNEQFF. The CDR3 coding sequence is TGTGCCTGGAGTGTACTTGCGGGTCGCTACAATGAGCAGTTCTTC.

This chain connects TRBV4-2 to TRBJ2-3; a weak D match, TRBD2 (6 bases). This CDR3 has 16 amino acids. V was cut by 4 bases and J by 0 bases, with 14 bases left in between. The germline V gene encodes CDR1 LGHNA and CDR2 YNFKEQ. This CDR3 reads CASSPRAGSSTDTQYF. The CDR3 DNA reads TGTGCCAGCAGCCCGAGGGCGGGGTCTAGCACAGATACGCAGTATTTT.

The rearrangement joins TRBV5-4 to TRBJ1-5; the D is unclear. CDR3 length: 13 residues. V gave up 2 bases and J gave up 4 bases, with 7 bases separating them. Germline V CDR1 and CDR2: SGHNT, YYREEE (reference sequence). The DNA for the CDR3 is TGTGCCAGCAGCTTCGACAATAATCAGCCCCAGCATTTT. Amino acids: CASSFDNNQPQHF.

The chain employs TRBV7-9 and TRBJ1-1; D possibly corresponds to TRBD1 (6 bases). This CDR3 contains 14 residues. V was clipped by 5 bases and J by 7 bases, with 17 bases between them. Germline V gene data show CDR1 as SEHNR and CDR2 as FQNEAQ (reference sequence). CDR3 protein: CASSRKDREGEAFF. The CDR3 bases are TGTGCCAGCAGCAGGAAGGACAGAGAGGGTGAAGCTTTCTTT.

J is TRBJ2-6 and V is TRBV7-3; 9 bases agree with TRBD1. The CDR3 contains 17 residues. Unmatched junction bases numbered 7, after V lost 5 bases and J lost 2 bases. Per germline, CDR1 SGHTA and CDR2 FQGTGA. The CDR3 protein is CASSPRGQGAGANVLTF. CDR3 in DNA: TGTGCCAGCAGCCCCCGGGGACAGGGCGCTGGGGCCAACGTCCTGACTTTC. The full variable domain, rest sourced from reference TRBV7-3 and TRBJ2-6, is GAGVSQTPSNKVTEKGKYVELRCDPISGHTALYWYRQSLGQGPEFLIYFQGTGAADDSGLPNDRFFAVRPEGSVSTLKIQRTERGDSAVYLCASSPRGQGAGANVLTFGAGSRLTVL.

The chain couples TRBV5-4 to TRBJ2-1; 7 bases are a match to TRBD2. The CDR3 spans 13 residues. The V gene end was trimmed by 4 bases and the J gene end by 9 bases; junction bases not matched to a gene: 7. In germline, CDR1 is SGHNT, CDR2 YYREEE (reference sequence). In nucleotides, the CDR3 is TGTGCCAGCAGCGCCGGACTAGTGGGTGAGCAGTTCTTC. As protein: CASSAGLVGEQFF. Based on the CDR3 plus reference TRBV5-4 and TRBJ2-1, the full variable domain is ETGVTQSPTHLIKTRGQQVTLRCSSQSGHNTVSWYQQALGQGPQFIFQYYREEENGRGNFPPRFSGLQFPNYSSELNVNALELDDSALYLCASSAGLVGEQFFGPGTRLTVL.

This clone was recorded once. This chain connects TRBV10-1 to TRBJ2-1, with D unclear. Germline loops: CDR1 WNHNN, CDR2 SYGVQD (reference sequence). V lost 6 bases to trimming and J lost 1 base, with 10 bases between them. This CDR3 is 14 amino acids long. The CDR3 loop is CASSHKESYNEQFF. The CDR3 nucleotides read TGCGCCAGCAGCCACAAGGAGTCCTACAATGAGCAGTTCTTC.

The chain combines TRBV13 with TRBJ2-7; 9 nucleotides align to TRBD1. The CDR3 spans 18 residues. The germline V gene has CDR1 PRHDT and CDR2 FYEKMQ (reference sequence). The trim removed 3 bases at V and 4 bases at J, leaving 16 bases unmatched. DNA for the CDR3: TGTGCCAGCAGCTTGGCCAGTCGAACCGGGACAGGGTTTTACGAGCAGTACTTC. Encoded protein: CASSLASRTGTGFYEQYF.